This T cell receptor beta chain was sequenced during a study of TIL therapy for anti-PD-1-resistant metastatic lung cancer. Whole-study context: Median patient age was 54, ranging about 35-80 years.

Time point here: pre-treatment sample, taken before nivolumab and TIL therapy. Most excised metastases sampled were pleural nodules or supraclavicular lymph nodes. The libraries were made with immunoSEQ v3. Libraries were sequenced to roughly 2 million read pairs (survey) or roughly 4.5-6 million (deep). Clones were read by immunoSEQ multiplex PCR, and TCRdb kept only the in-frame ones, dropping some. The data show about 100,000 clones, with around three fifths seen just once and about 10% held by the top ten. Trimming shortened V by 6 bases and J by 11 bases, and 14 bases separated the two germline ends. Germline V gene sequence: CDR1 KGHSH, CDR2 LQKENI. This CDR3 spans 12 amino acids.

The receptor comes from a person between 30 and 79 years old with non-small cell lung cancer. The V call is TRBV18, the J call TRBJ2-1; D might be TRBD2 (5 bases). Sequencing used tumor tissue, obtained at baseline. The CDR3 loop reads CASSSPGTKQFF. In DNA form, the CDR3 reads TGTGCCAGCTCGTCCCCGGGAACAAAGCAGTTCTTC.